The rows below give T cell receptor beta chains drawn from one sample of a study of blood T cell repertoires in COVID-19. The repertoire was sequenced with immunoSEQ multiplex PCR; TCRdb's copy has only in-frame clones and lacks some. This sample has some 150,000 clones, with 85% to 90% found just once. Input material: peripheral blood. Receptor source: a woman older than 75 in a cohort sampled during active or convalescent COVID-19. Each CDR3 is given with its conserved first and last residue. D genes are given only for firm matches. Only some rows state a clone size, as once, few, many or a class for expanded clones.

CDR3 length,V gene,J gene,D gene,clone size,CDR3 DNA,CDR3 protein
13,TRBV5-6,TRBJ1-4,-,-,TGTGCCAGCAGCTTGGCCCGGGTTGAAAAACTGTTTTTT,CASSLARVEKLFF
16,TRBV18,TRBJ2-1,TRBD2,-,TGTGCCAGCTCACCGCCGGGACTAGCGGGATTCAATGAGCAGTTCTTC,CASSPPGLAGFNEQFF
15,TRBV18,TRBJ1-3,-,-,TGTGCCAGCTCACCACAAGGGGCCTCTGGAAACACCATATATTTT,CASSPQGASGNTIYF
12,TRBV28,TRBJ2-7,-,-,TGTGCCAGCACTCAGGGAAACTACGAGCAGTACTTC,CASTQGNYEQYF
16,TRBV19,TRBJ2-1,TRBD2,once,TGTGCCAGTACCCCCTGGACTAGCGGGGGTGGAAATGAGCAGTTCTTC,CASTPWTSGGGNEQFF
20,TRBV4-2,TRBJ1-6,TRBD1,once,TGTGCCAGCAGCCAGATCCTGAGGCACAGGGGAACAGAGAAAGATTCACCCCTCCACTTT,CASSQILRHRGTEKDSPLHF
15,TRBV28,TRBJ1-3,TRBD1,-,TGTGCCAGCACCCGACAGGGGATCTCTGGAAACACCATATATTTT,CASTRQGISGNTIYF
15,TRBV7-2,TRBJ2-1,-,-,TGTGCCAGCAGCTTAGAAGCGGTCTCCTACAATGAGCAGTTCTTC,CASSLEAVSYNEQFF
13,TRBV11-2,TRBJ2-1,-,-,TGTGCCAGCAGCGAACAGTTTTTCAATGAGCAGTTCTTC,CASSEQFFNEQFF
14,TRBV19,TRBJ1-5,TRBD1,-,TGTGCCAGCGCCCGGGACAGGGGCGCTCAGCCCCAGCATTTT,CASARDRGAQPQHF
13,TRBV19,TRBJ2-5,-,-,TGTGCCAGTAGTACTGGGCTGGGAGAGACCCAGTACTTC,CASSTGLGETQYF
14,TRBV11-3,TRBJ1-1,-,once,TGTGCCAGCAGCTTGAGGGGGATGAACACTGAAGCTTTCTTT,CASSLRGMNTEAFF
13,TRBV27,TRBJ2-7,-,-,TGTGCCAGCAGTACCCCGGCGGGGTTCGAGCAGTACTTC,CASSTPAGFEQYF
14,TRBV19,TRBJ2-6,-,-,TGTGCCACGCAGACAGTAACTGGGGCCAACGTCCTGACTTTC,CATQTVTGANVLTF
15,TRBV24-1,TRBJ2-1,TRBD2,-,TGTGCCACCGTGGGGGATGGGACTAGCGGGAGACAGCAGTTCTTC,CATVGDGTSGRQQFF
18,TRBV7-9,TRBJ2-3,TRBD2,-,TGTGCCAGCAGCTCGACTAGCGGGGGGCTAAAACGTGGAGATACGCAGTATTTT,CASSSTSGGLKRGDTQYF
16,TRBV5-6,TRBJ2-3,TRBD2,-,TGTGCCAGCAGTAACTTACTAGCGGGGTACACAGATACGCAGTATTTT,CASSNLLAGYTDTQYF
17,TRBV5-1,TRBJ2-3,TRBD1,-,TGCGCCAGCGGTGGGACAGGGGGGATTACTAGCACAGATACGCAGTATTTT,CASGGTGGITSTDTQYF
14,TRBV5-1,TRBJ2-7,TRBD1,-,TGCGCCAGCAGCTTGGGACAGGGGGCCGACGAGCAGTACTTC,CASSLGQGADEQYF
11,TRBV14,TRBJ1-2,-,-,TGTGCCAGCAGGCAGGGGTATGGCTACACCTTC,CASRQGYGYTF
13,TRBV6-2/TRBV6-3,TRBJ2-2,TRBD2,few,TGTGCCAGCAGTTCGGCGGGAGCCGGGGAGCTGTTTTTT,CASSSAGAGELFF
15,TRBV27,TRBJ1-6,-,-,TGTGCCAGCAGCAACCGGGACAATAATAATTCACCCCTCCACTTT,CASSNRDNNNSPLHF
13,TRBV29-1,TRBJ1-2,TRBD1,-,TGCAGCGTTGCCGGGACAGGGGCCGGTGGCTACACCTTC,CSVAGTGAGGYTF
13,TRBV12-3/TRBV12-4,TRBJ2-2,-,-,TGTGCCAGCACCTTACAATACACCGGGGAGCTGTTTTTT,CASTLQYTGELFF
16,TRBV9,TRBJ2-2,TRBD1,-,TGTGCCAGCAGCGTAGTACAGGGGGCGGGCACCGGGGAGCTGTTTTTT,CASSVVQGAGTGELFF
13,TRBV5-5,TRBJ1-1,-,-,TGTGCCAGCAGCTTCCAGCGGAACACTGAAGCTTTCTTT,CASSFQRNTEAFF
17,TRBV2,TRBJ1-3,-,-,TGTGCCAGCAGTGAACAGGGGATGGCTAGTTCTGGAAACACCATATATTTT,CASSEQGMASSGNTIYF
14,TRBV15,TRBJ1-5,-,-,TGTGCCACCAGCAGAGACAGGGGCGGGCAGCCCCAGCATTTT,CATSRDRGGQPQHF
15,TRBV5-6,TRBJ1-1,TRBD1,-,TGTGCCAGCAGCTTGGCCGGGACAGTGAACACTGAAGCTTTCTTT,CASSLAGTVNTEAFF
19,TRBV19,TRBJ1-4,-,-,TGTGCCAGTAGTATAGGTGTTGGCAGGGGAGCTACTACTAATGAAAAACTGTTTTTT,CASSIGVGRGATTNEKLFF
13,TRBV6-4,TRBJ2-3,TRBD1,-,TGTGCCAGCAGTGAACAGGGGGTAGATACGCAGTATTTT,CASSEQGVDTQYF
14,TRBV5-4,TRBJ1-1,-,once,TGTGCCAGCAGCTTGTTAGGGGTGGGCACTGAAGCTTTCTTT,CASSLLGVGTEAFF
16,TRBV7-9,TRBJ2-5,-,-,TGTGCCAGCAGCTTAGCAGGGGATGCGAAGCAAGAGACCCAGTACTTC,CASSLAGDAKQETQYF
14,TRBV30,TRBJ2-5,TRBD2,-,TGTGCCTGGAATGGGCTAGCGGGTGAAGAGACCCAGTACTTC,CAWNGLAGEETQYF
16,TRBV7-9,TRBJ1-1,TRBD1,-,TGTGCCAGCAGCCTCCTCTCGACAGGGTCTGGCACTGAAGCTTTCTTT,CASSLLSTGSGTEAFF
15,TRBV19,TRBJ2-1,TRBD1,-,TGTGCCAGTAGTATATCAGGGGGCTCCTACAATGAGCAGTTCTTC,CASSISGGSYNEQFF
16,TRBV15,TRBJ1-5,TRBD1,-,TGTGCCACCAGCGACATAGGAGGGGGCGGCAATCAGCCCCAGCATTTT,CATSDIGGGGNQPQHF
14,TRBV9,TRBJ2-7,TRBD1,-,TGTGCCAGCAGCGTAGGACAGGGGGGCTACGAGCAGTACTTC,CASSVGQGGYEQYF
15,TRBV6-6,TRBJ1-2,TRBD1,-,TGTGCCAGCAGCAGTCCCGGGACAGGGGAGGAGGGCTACACCTTC,CASSSPGTGEEGYTF
13,TRBV6-5,TRBJ1-2,TRBD1,once,TGTGCCAGCCGGACAGGGGGCGCTGATGGCTACACCTTC,CASRTGGADGYTF
12,TRBV5-4,TRBJ2-3,-,-,TGTGCCAGCAGCTCGGGGGCAGATACGCAGTATTTT,CASSSGADTQYF
15,TRBV6-2/TRBV6-3,TRBJ2-5,-,-,TGTGCCAGCAGTCGGCCCGCAGGAGGGCAAGAGACCCAGTACTTC,CASSRPAGGQETQYF
16,TRBV10-3,TRBJ1-1,-,-,TGTGCCATCAGTGAGACAGTTCCTGCCCCGAACACTGAAGCTTTCTTT,CAISETVPAPNTEAFF
14,TRBV6-5,TRBJ1-1,TRBD1,-,TGTGCCAGCAAAATAGACAGGGTGACTACTGAAGCTTTCTTT,CASKIDRVTTEAFF
15,TRBV27,TRBJ2-7,TRBD1,-,TGTGCCAGCAGTCTGGGGACAGGGGGGGTCTACGAGCAGTACTTC,CASSLGTGGVYEQYF
13,TRBV12-3/TRBV12-4,TRBJ1-5,-,-,TGTGCCAGCCGGACAGATCGGGGACAGCCCCAGCATTTT,CASRTDRGQPQHF
16,TRBV10-3,TRBJ2-3,TRBD1,-,TGTGCCATCAGTGAGTTTCAGGACAGGGGTAACGATACGCAGTATTTT,CAISEFQDRGNDTQYF
20,TRBV6-4,TRBJ2-5,TRBD2,-,TGTGCCAGCGATTCCAATAGCTCGACGGTACTAGCGGGGGATCAAGAGACCCAGTACTTC,CASDSNSSTVLAGDQETQYF